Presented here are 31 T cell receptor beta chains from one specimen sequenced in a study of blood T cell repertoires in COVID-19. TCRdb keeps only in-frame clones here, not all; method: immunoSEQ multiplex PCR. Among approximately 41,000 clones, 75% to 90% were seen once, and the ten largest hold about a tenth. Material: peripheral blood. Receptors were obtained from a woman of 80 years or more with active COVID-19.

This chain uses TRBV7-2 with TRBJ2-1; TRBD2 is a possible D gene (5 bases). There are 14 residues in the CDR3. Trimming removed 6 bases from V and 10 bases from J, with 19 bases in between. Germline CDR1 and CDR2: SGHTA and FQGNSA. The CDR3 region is CASREASNLGEQFF. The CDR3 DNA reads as TGTGCCAGCAGGGAGGCTAGCAACCTAGGGGAGCAGTTCTTC.

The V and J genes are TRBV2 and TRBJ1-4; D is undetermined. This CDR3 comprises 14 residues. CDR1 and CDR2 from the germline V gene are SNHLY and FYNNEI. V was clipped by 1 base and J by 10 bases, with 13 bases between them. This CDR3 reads CASSEGYKRGKLFF. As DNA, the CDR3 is TGTGCCAGCAGTGAAGGGTATAAACGGGGAAAACTGTTTTTT.

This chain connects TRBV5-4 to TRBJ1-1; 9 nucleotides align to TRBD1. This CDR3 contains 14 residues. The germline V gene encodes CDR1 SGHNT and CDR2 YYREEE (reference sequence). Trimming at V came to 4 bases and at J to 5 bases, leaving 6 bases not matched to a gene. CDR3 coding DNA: TGTGCCAGCAGCGGGGGGACAGGGAGGACTGAAGCTTTCTTT. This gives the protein CASSGGTGRTEAFF.

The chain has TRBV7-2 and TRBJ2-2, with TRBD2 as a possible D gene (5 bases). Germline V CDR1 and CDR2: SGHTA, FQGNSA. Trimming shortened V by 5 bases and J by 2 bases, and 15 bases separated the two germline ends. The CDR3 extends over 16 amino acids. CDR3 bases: TGTGCCAGCAGCAGCCGCGGAGGAACAAACACCGGGGAGCTGTTTTTT. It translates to CASSSRGGTNTGELFF.

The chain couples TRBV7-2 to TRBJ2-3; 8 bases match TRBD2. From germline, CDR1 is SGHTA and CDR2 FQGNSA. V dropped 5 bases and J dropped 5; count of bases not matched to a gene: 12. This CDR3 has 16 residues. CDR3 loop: CASSQEGRGGGDTQYF. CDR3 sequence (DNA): TGTGCCAGCAGCCAGGAGGGACGGGGGGGCGGAGATACGCAGTATTTT.

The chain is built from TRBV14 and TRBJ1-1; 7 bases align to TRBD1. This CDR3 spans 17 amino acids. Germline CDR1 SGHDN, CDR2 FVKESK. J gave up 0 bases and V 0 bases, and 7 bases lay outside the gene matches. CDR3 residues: CASSQEPRTGMNTEAFF. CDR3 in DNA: TGTGCCAGCAGCCAAGAACCAAGGACAGGAATGAACACTGAAGCTTTCTTT.

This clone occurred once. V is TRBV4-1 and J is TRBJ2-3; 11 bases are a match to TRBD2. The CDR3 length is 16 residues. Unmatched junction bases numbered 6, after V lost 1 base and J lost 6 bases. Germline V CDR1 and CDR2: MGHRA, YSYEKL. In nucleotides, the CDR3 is TGCGCCAGCAGCCAAGCGCTAGCGGGGGGCCAGGATACGCAGTATTTT. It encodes CASSQALAGGQDTQYF.

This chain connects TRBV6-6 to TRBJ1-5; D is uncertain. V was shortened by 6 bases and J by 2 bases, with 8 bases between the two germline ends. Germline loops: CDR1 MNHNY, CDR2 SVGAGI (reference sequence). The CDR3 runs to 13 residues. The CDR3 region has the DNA TGTGCCAGCAGCTCTATCGGCAATCAGCCCCAGCATTTT. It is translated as CASSSIGNQPQHF.

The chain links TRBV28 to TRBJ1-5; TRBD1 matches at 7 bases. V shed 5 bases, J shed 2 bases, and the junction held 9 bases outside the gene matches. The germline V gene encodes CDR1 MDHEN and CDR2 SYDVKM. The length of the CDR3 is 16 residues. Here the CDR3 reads CASSPLRQGRNQPQHF. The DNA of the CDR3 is TGTGCCAGCAGTCCCCTCCGACAGGGTCGCAATCAGCCCCAGCATTTT.

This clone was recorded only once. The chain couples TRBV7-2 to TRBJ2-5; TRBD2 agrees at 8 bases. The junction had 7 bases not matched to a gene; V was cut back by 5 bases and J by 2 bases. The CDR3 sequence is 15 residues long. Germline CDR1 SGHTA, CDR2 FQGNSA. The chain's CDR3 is CASSPAGGVQETQYF. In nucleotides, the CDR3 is TGTGCCAGCAGCCCGGCGGGGGGCGTACAAGAGACCCAGTACTTC.

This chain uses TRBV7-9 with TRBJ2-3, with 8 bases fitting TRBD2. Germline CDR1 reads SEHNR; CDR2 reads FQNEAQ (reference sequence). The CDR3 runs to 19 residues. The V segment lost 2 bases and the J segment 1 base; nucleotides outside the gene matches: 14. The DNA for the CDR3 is TGTGCCAGCAGCTTATACGGCGCGGGGGGTCCAACCCGCACAGATACGCAGTATTTT. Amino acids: CASSLYGAGGPTRTDTQYF.

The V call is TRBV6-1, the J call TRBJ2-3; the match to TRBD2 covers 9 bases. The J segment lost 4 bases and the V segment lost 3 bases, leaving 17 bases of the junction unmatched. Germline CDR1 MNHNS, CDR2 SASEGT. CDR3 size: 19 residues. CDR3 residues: CASSDPTVPRGGGPDTQYF. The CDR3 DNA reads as TGTGCCAGCAGTGACCCAACCGTCCCGCGGGGGGGCGGGCCAGATACGCAGTATTTT.

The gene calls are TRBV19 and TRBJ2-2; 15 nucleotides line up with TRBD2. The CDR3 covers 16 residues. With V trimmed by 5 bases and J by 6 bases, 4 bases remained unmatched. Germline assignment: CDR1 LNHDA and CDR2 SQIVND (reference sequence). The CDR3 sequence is CASSPRTSGGAGELFF. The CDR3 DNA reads TGTGCCAGTAGTCCTCGGACTAGCGGGGGGGCCGGGGAGCTGTTTTTT.

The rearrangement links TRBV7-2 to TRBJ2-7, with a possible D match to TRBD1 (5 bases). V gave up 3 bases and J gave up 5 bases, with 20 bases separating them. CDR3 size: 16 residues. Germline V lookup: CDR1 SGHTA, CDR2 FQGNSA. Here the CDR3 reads CASSFQARVGSDEQYF. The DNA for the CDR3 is TGTGCCAGCAGCTTCCAAGCCAGGGTGGGATCCGACGAGCAGTACTTC.

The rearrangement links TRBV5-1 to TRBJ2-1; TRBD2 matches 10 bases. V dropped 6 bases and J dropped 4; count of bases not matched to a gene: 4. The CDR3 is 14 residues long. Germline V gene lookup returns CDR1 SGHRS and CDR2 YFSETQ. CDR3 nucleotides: TGCGCCAGCACCATTAGCGGGGGGTACAATGAGCAGTTCTTC. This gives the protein CASTISGGYNEQFF.

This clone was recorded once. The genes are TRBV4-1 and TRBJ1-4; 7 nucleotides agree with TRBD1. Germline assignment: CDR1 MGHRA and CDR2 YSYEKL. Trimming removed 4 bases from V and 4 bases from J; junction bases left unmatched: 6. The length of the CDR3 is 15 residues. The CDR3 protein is CASSPRQGLNEKLFF. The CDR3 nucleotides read TGCGCCAGCAGCCCTCGACAGGGTCTTAATGAAAAACTGTTTTTT.

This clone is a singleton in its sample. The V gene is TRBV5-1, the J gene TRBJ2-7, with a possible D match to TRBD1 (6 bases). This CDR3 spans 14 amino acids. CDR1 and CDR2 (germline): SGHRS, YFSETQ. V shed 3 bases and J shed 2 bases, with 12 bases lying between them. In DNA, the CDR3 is TGCGCCAGCAGCTCCACAGGGACCCCCTACGAGCAGTACTTC. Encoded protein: CASSSTGTPYEQYF.

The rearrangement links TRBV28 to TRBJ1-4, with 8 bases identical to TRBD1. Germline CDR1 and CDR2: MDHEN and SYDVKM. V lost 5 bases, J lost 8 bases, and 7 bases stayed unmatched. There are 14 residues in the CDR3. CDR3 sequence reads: CASSQTGVVEKLFF. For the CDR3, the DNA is TGTGCCAGCAGTCAGACAGGGGTGGTGGAAAAACTGTTTTTT.

CDR3 DNA sequence: TGTGCCAGCAGGTCAACAGCTAACTATGGCTACACCTTC. Protein product: CASRSTANYGYTF. The chain joins TRBV2 to TRBJ1-2; D is uncertain. The CDR3 is 13 amino acids. Germline-derived CDR1 and CDR2 are SNHLY and FYNNEI. V lost 6 bases and J lost 0, with 8 bases in between.

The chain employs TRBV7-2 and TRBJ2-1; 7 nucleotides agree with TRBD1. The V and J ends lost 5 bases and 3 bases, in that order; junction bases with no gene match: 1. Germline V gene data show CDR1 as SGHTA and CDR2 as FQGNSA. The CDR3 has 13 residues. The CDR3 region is CASSRTGYNEQFF. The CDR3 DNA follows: TGTGCCAGCAGCCGGACAGGCTACAATGAGCAGTTCTTC.

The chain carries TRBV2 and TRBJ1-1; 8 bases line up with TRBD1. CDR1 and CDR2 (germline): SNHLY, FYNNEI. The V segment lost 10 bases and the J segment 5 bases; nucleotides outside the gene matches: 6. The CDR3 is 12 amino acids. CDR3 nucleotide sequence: TGTGCCAACACAGGGGGAGGGACTGAAGCTTTCTTT. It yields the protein CANTGGGTEAFF.

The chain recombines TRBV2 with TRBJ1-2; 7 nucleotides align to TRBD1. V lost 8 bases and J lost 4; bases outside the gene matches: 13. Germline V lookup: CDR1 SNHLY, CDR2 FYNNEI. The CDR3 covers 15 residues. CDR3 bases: TGTGCCAGCGCTCTCGGGACAGAGTTTTTCTATGGCTACACCTTC. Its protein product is CASALGTEFFYGYTF.

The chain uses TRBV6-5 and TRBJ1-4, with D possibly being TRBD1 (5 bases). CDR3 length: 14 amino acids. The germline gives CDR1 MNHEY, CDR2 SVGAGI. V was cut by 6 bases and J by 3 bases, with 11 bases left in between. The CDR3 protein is CASRRQRANEKLFF. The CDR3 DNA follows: TGTGCCAGCAGACGACAGCGGGCTAATGAAAAACTGTTTTTT.

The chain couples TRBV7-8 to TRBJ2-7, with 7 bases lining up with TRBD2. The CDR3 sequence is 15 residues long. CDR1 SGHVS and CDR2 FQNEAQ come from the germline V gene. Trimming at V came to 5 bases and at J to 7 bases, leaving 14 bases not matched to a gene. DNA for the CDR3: TGTGCCAGCAGCCGAGGACTAGACCCCCTGTATGAGCAGTACTTC. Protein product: CASSRGLDPLYEQYF.

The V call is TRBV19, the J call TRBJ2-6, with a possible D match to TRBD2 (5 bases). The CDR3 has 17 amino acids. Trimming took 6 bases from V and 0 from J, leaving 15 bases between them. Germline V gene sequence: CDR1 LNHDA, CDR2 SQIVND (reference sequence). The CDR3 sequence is CASSPRRAISGANVLTF. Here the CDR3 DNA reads TGTGCCAGTAGCCCTCGGCGGGCGATCTCTGGGGCCAACGTCCTGACTTTC.

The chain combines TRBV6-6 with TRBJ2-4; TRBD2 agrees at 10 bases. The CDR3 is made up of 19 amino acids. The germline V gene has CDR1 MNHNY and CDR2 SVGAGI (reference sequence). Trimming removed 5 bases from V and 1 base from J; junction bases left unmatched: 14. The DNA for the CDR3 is TGTGCCAGCAGTCAGACTAGCGGGTTACTGGTGGGGGCCAAAAACATTCAGTACTTC. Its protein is CASSQTSGLLVGAKNIQYF.

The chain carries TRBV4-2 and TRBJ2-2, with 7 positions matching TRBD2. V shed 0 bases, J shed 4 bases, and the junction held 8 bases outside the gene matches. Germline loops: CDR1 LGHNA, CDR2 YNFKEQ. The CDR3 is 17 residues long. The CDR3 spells CASSQDVSGVGTGELFF. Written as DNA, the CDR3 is TGTGCCAGCAGCCAAGATGTGAGCGGGGTGGGCACCGGGGAGCTGTTTTTT.

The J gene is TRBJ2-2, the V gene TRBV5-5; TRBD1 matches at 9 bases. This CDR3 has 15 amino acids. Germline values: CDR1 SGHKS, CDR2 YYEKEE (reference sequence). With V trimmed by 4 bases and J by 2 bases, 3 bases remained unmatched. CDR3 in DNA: TGTGCCAGCAGCGTGACAGGGGGTAACACCGGGGAGCTGTTTTTT. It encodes CASSVTGGNTGELFF.

In DNA form, the CDR3 reads TGCAGCGTTGACAGGGCCGCAACAGATACGCAGTATTTT. Translated, it gives CSVDRAATDTQYF. The rearrangement links TRBV29-1 to TRBJ2-3; possible D gene TRBD1, 5 bases. The CDR3 consists of 13 residues. V lost 3 bases and J 3 bases, leaving 10 bases between the germline ends. Per germline, CDR1 SQVTM and CDR2 ANQGSEA.

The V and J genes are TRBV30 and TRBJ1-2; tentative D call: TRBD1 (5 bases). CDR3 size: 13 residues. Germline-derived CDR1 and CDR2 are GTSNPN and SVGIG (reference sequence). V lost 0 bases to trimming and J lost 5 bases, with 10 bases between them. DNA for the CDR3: TGTGCCTGGAGTGTACCGGCAGGGTATGGCTACACCTTC. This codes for CAWSVPAGYGYTF.

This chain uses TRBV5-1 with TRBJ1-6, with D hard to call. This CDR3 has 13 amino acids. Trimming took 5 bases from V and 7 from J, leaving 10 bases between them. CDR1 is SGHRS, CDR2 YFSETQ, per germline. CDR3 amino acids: CASSSGTNSPLHF. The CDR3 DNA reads TGCGCCAGCAGTTCGGGTACCAATTCACCCCTCCACTTT.